The 14 T cell receptor beta chains below come from one sample, sequenced in a study of graft-versus-host responses after intestinal transplantation. TCRdb keeps only in-frame clones here, not all; method: immunoSEQ multiplex PCR. The sample has around 71,000 clones, about 94% seen once. Their specific antigens are unknown. The source was unstimulated CD8+ T cells sorted from spleen or lymph node cells, collected before intestinal transplant. These receptors came from a human donor who received an intestinal transplant.

The rearrangement joins TRBV5-1 to TRBJ1-2; the D is unclear. Trimming removed 0 bases from V and 4 bases from J, with 10 bases in between. CDR1 and CDR2 (germline): SGHRS, YFSETQ. The CDR3 length is 14 residues. This CDR3 is CASSLGPELYGYTF. Written as DNA, the CDR3 is TGCGCCAGCAGCTTGGGCCCGGAACTCTATGGCTACACCTTC.

The chain has TRBV11-2 and TRBJ2-1, with 10 bases fitting TRBD2. With V trimmed by 5 bases and J by 2 bases, 15 bases remained unmatched. From germline, CDR1 is SGHAT and CDR2 FQNNGV. This CDR3 comprises 19 residues. The CDR3 loop is CASSPTGALAGTPYNEQFF. In DNA, the CDR3 is TGTGCCAGCAGCCCCACGGGGGCACTAGCGGGGACCCCCTACAATGAGCAGTTCTTC. Complete variable domain (other parts from reference TRBV11-2 and TRBJ2-1): EAGVAQSPRYKIIEKRQSVAFWCNPISGHATLYWYQQILGQGPKLLIQFQNNGVVDDSQLPKDRFSAERLKGVDSTLKIQPAKLEDSAVYLCASSPTGALAGTPYNEQFFGPGTRLTVL.

A single count supports this clone. The V gene is TRBV7-9, the J gene TRBJ2-1; unclear D gene. V lost 3 bases, J lost 11 bases, and 11 bases lay in between. The CDR3 has 12 residues. CDR1 and CDR2 (germline): SEHNR, FQNEAQ (reference sequence). The CDR3 DNA follows: TGTGCCAGCAGCTTGATATACGAACAGCAGTTCTTC. Translation: CASSLIYEQQFF.

The V gene is TRBV4-1, the J gene TRBJ2-1, with D possibly being TRBD2 (6 bases). Germline assignment: CDR1 MGHRA and CDR2 YSYEKL. The ends were cut back, 0 bases at V and 2 bases at J, with 8 bases in the middle. This CDR3 has 15 amino acids. DNA for the CDR3: TGCGCCAGCAGCCAAGAGGAGGGCCCCTACAATGAGCAGTTCTTC. Protein product: CASSQEEGPYNEQFF.

Only a few counts were recorded for this clone. This chain links TRBV19 with TRBJ2-1; TRBD2 aligns across 9 bases. This CDR3 region has 15 residues. The V and J ends lost 8 bases and 9 bases, in that order; junction bases with no gene match: 14. CDR1 is LNHDA and CDR2 is SQIVND in the germline V gene (reference sequence). The CDR3 bases are TGTGCCAGTTTTAGCGGGAGTGGGTTAAGGGGTGAGCAGTTCTTC. Amino acid sequence: CASFSGSGLRGEQFF.

The rearrangement joins TRBV19 to TRBJ2-1, with 7 bases matching TRBD2. Germline CDR1 and CDR2: LNHDA and SQIVND (reference sequence). V shed 4 bases, J shed 6 bases, and the junction held 15 bases outside the gene matches. This CDR3 has 17 residues. This CDR3 is CASSRGAGEFPSNEQFF. CDR3 DNA sequence: TGTGCCAGTAGTAGGGGCGCGGGAGAATTCCCGTCCAATGAGCAGTTCTTC.

The J gene is TRBJ2-3, the V gene TRBV4-2, with 11 positions matching TRBD2. This CDR3 comprises 18 residues. J gave up 2 bases and V 1 base, and 8 bases lay outside the gene matches. Looked up from germline, CDR1 is LGHNA and CDR2 is YNFKEQ. In DNA form, the CDR3 reads TGTGCCAGCAGCCAAGGACTCGGGACTAGCGGAACCACAGATACGCAGTATTTT. Translating it yields CASSQGLGTSGTTDTQYF.

The V call is TRBV5-1, the J call TRBJ2-7; D might be TRBD1 (6 bases). This CDR3 spans 17 amino acids. V was trimmed by 4 bases and J by 4 bases, leaving 24 bases between them. The germline V gene has CDR1 SGHRS and CDR2 YFSETQ. CDR3 region: CASSPRWDITFWYEQYF. The CDR3 DNA reads as TGCGCCAGCAGCCCCCGCTGGGACATCACCTTCTGGTACGAGCAGTACTTC.

The chain employs TRBV28 and TRBJ1-5; 7 bases map to TRBD1. Trimming cost V 3 bases and J 0 bases; bases outside gene matches: 11. Germline lookup yields CDR1 MDHEN and CDR2 SYDVKM. The CDR3 is 18 residues long. CDR3 DNA sequence: TGTGCCAGCAGTTTGGGGCCGGGACAGAATTATAGCAATCAGCCCCAGCATTTT. Translated: CASSLGPGQNYSNQPQHF. Based on the CDR3 plus reference TRBV28 and TRBJ1-5, the full variable domain is DVKVTQSSRYLVKRTGEKVFLECVQDMDHENMFWYRQDPGLGLRLIYFSYDVKMKEKGDIPEGYSVSREKKERFSLILESASTNQTSMYLCASSLGPGQNYSNQPQHFGDGTRLSIL.

This clone was observed a single time. This chain joins TRBV19 and TRBJ1-1, with D hard to call. CDR3 length: 14 amino acids. V lost 2 bases and J 5 bases, leaving 12 bases between the germline ends. The germline V gene has CDR1 LNHDA and CDR2 SQIVND (reference sequence). CDR3 loop: CASSILERVTEAFF. The CDR3 coding sequence is TGTGCCAGTAGTATATTGGAACGGGTAACTGAAGCTTTCTTT.

The V call is TRBV6-5, the J call TRBJ2-7, with 9 bases lining up with TRBD2. Germline CDR1 reads MNHEY; CDR2 reads SVGAGI. The length of the CDR3 is 14 residues. The trim removed 5 bases at V and 2 bases at J, leaving 4 bases unmatched. DNA of the CDR3: TGTGCCAGCAGTAGCGGGAGGAAAGCCTACGAGCAGTACTTC. Protein product: CASSSGRKAYEQYF.

The chain combines TRBV7-3 with TRBJ1-1; perhaps TRBD1 as D (6 bases). Germline CDR1 SGHTA, CDR2 FQGTGA. The CDR3 sequence is 14 residues long. The germline V and J ends were trimmed by 3 bases and 8 bases, with 16 bases remaining between them. The CDR3: CASSLNPGQSEAFF. Written as DNA, the CDR3 is TGTGCCAGCAGCTTGAACCCGGGACAAAGCGAAGCTTTCTTT.

V is TRBV27 and J is TRBJ2-7; the D is unclear. Germline CDR1 and CDR2: MNHEY and SMNVEV (reference sequence). The CDR3 totals 17 residues. V was cut by 6 bases and J by 3 bases, with 24 bases left in between. CDR3 sequence (DNA): TGTGCCAGCAGCATCAGTCATACCCGGGCAGAATTCTACGAGCAGTACTTC. It yields the protein CASSISHTRAEFYEQYF.

In DNA, the CDR3 is TGTGCCAGTAGTATAGCAAGGGGGGTTCGCGAAAAACTGTTTTTT. Protein product: CASSIARGVREKLFF. The chain employs TRBV19 and TRBJ1-4; possibly TRBD1 for D (6 bases). Germline V gives CDR1 LNHDA, CDR2 SQIVND (reference sequence). The CDR3 spans 15 residues. The V end lost 1 base, the J end lost 8 bases, and 14 bases lay between the germline ends.